These 29 T cell receptor beta chains were sequenced from one sample in a study of a mutant IDH1 vaccine in newly diagnosed glioma. Antigens of these TCRs are unknown. TCRdb's copy holds only in-frame clones and misses some; the assay was immunoSEQ multiplex PCR. The sample includes fewer than 30,000 clones, 80% of them seen just once. The time point was: week 23, last vaccination. The content of each vaccine dose was 300 ug of mutant IDH1 20-mer peptide, and topical imiquimod accompanied it. Source: PBMCs, taken from a glioma patient whose treatment included an IDH1 peptide vaccine. All receptors come from a young woman with glioma.

V and J are TRBV19 and TRBJ2-5; 11 nucleotides align to TRBD2. There are 16 residues in the CDR3. Trimming cost V 1 base and J 5 bases; bases outside gene matches: 6. Germline V gene sequence: CDR1 LNHDA, CDR2 SQIVND (reference sequence). The CDR3 protein is CASSIALAGVGETQYF. The CDR3 nucleotides are TGTGCCAGTAGTATAGCACTAGCGGGAGTCGGGGAGACCCAGTACTTC.

The V and J genes are TRBV2 and TRBJ2-3, with D uncertain. The germline CDR1 and CDR2 sequences are SNHLY and FYNNEI. This CDR3 contains 11 residues. Deletions cut 9 bases from V and 2 bases from J, with 6 bases between. CDR3 protein: CASSNTDTQYF. In DNA, the CDR3 is TGTGCCAGTTCGAACACAGATACGCAGTATTTT.

This clone occurred once. V is TRBV5-1 and J is TRBJ2-5; D may correspond to TRBD1 or TRBD2 (5 bases each). Trimming shortened V by 0 bases and J by 4 bases, and 13 bases separated the two germline ends. Germline CDR1 reads SGHRS; CDR2 reads YFSETQ. The CDR3 extends over 15 amino acids. CDR3 coding DNA: TGCGCCAGCAGCTTGGAGAGCTTTGGGGGAGAGACCCAGTACTTC. Protein product: CASSLESFGGETQYF.

The chain links TRBV10-3 to TRBJ1-6; D is undetermined. The germline V and J ends were trimmed by 11 bases and 5 bases, with 16 bases remaining between them. Germline V gives CDR1 ENHRY, CDR2 SYGVKD. The CDR3 sequence is 14 residues long. CDR3 sequence: CAVGEGGNNSPLHF. CDR3 in DNA: TGTGCCGTAGGAGAGGGCGGTAATAATTCACCCCTCCACTTT.

The chain recombines TRBV6-1 with TRBJ2-7; 9 nucleotides agree with TRBD2. Germline V gene lookup returns CDR1 MNHNS and CDR2 SASEGT. Trimming cost V 3 bases and J 2 bases; bases outside gene matches: 8. This CDR3 is 16 amino acids long. The CDR3 here is CASSEEGLAGTYEQYF. CDR3 DNA: TGTGCCAGCAGTGAGGAGGGTCTAGCGGGAACCTACGAGCAGTACTTC.

This CDR3 reads CASSSIPGQGHYGYTF. CDR3 DNA: TGTGCCAGCAGTTCAATTCCGGGACAGGGGCACTATGGCTACACCTTC. The genes are TRBV6-5 and TRBJ1-2, with 10 nucleotides matching TRBD1. The V segment lost 4 bases and the J segment 3 bases; nucleotides outside the gene matches: 8. CDR1 and CDR2 (germline): MNHEY, SVGAGI. This CDR3 comprises 16 residues.

The V and J genes are TRBV19 and TRBJ2-7; 9 nucleotides align to TRBD1. Unmatched junction bases numbered 8, after V lost 8 bases and J lost 3 bases. The CDR3 loop spans 14 amino acids. Germline lookup yields CDR1 LNHDA and CDR2 SQIVND (reference sequence). In DNA, the CDR3 is TGTGCCAGTTCTACAGGGGGCCTTGGCTACGAGCAGTACTTC. This encodes CASSTGGLGYEQYF.

The chain carries TRBV30 and TRBJ2-5; 9 bases are a match to TRBD1. From germline, CDR1 is GTSNPN and CDR2 SVGIG (reference sequence). The V gene end was trimmed by 2 bases and the J gene end by 2 bases; junction bases not matched to a gene: 6. The CDR3 sequence is 15 residues long. The CDR3 sequence: CAWSTTGGRQETQYF. CDR3 DNA: TGTGCCTGGAGTACAACAGGGGGCCGGCAAGAGACCCAGTACTTC.

The chain carries TRBV4-1 and TRBJ2-2; perhaps TRBD2 as D (6 bases). CDR1 is MGHRA, CDR2 YSYEKL, per germline. The germline V and J ends were trimmed by 4 bases and 5 bases, with 17 bases remaining between them. The CDR3 totals 16 residues. The CDR3 DNA reads TGCGCCAGCAGCCGAGAGCCGGGAGCAGGGACCGGGGAGCTGTTTTTT. Residues: CASSREPGAGTGELFF.

V and J are TRBV7-2 and TRBJ2-7; 9 bases align to TRBD1. CDR1 is SGHTA and CDR2 is FQGNSA in the germline V gene. J was trimmed by 2 bases and V by 5 bases; bases with no gene match: 10. This CDR3 contains 16 residues. In nucleotides, the CDR3 is TGTGCCAGCAGCCAGAAGACCGGGACAGGGACCTACGAGCAGTACTTC. Protein sequence: CASSQKTGTGTYEQYF.

This clone appeared once. The CDR3 region has the DNA TGTGCCAGCAGGACCTGGGGTGACAATGAGCAGTTCTTC. Translating it yields CASRTWGDNEQFF. V is TRBV2 and J is TRBJ2-1; D is uncertain. The length of the CDR3 is 13 residues. Germline CDR1 SNHLY, CDR2 FYNNEI. Trimming removed 6 bases at V and 5 bases at J, with 11 bases between.

The genes are TRBV5-1 and TRBJ2-3; 8 bases are a match to TRBD2. The CDR3 has 16 amino acids. With V trimmed by 4 bases and J by 4 bases, 11 bases remained unmatched. In germline, CDR1 is SGHRS, CDR2 YFSETQ. In DNA form, the CDR3 reads TGCGCCAGCAGCACCCGGACTAGCAGCTTGTCAGATACGCAGTATTTT. Its protein is CASSTRTSSLSDTQYF.

This chain uses TRBV29-1 with TRBJ1-2, with 7 bases identical to TRBD1. Trimming removed 2 bases from V and 4 bases from J; junction bases left unmatched: 10. CDR3 length: 15 residues. CDR1 and CDR2 (germline): SQVTM, ANQGSEA. The CDR3 spells CSVERGGGVVYGYTF. For the CDR3, the DNA is TGCAGCGTTGAACGGGGAGGGGGCGTCGTCTATGGCTACACCTTC.

V usage is TRBV30 and J usage is TRBJ1-1; D is ambiguous. CDR3 length equals 14 residues. Between the trimmed V and J ends, which lost 0 bases and 10 bases, there was a span of 18 bases. Looked up from germline, CDR1 is GTSNPN and CDR2 is SVGIG (reference sequence). CDR3 sequence (DNA): TGTGCCTGGAGTGTCGGTCGGACGGGTTATGCAGCTTTCTTT. This codes for CAWSVGRTGYAAFF.

This clone was detected only once. The chain joins TRBV6-6 to TRBJ2-1; the D gene is possibly TRBD2 (6 bases). CDR1 is MNHNY and CDR2 is SVGAGI in the germline V gene (reference sequence). V was cut by 6 bases and J by 2 bases, with 14 bases left in between. This CDR3 comprises 15 residues. The CDR3: CASSPGRQTYNEQFF. CDR3 bases: TGTGCCAGCAGCCCTGGGAGGCAGACCTACAATGAGCAGTTCTTC.

In its sample, this clone was seen once. The V gene is TRBV30, the J gene TRBJ2-6, with 7 nucleotides matching TRBD1. The CDR3 loop spans 14 amino acids. The germline V gene encodes CDR1 GTSNPN and CDR2 SVGIG (reference sequence). V lost 4 bases and J lost 2; bases outside the gene matches: 2. The CDR3 DNA reads TGTGCCTGGAAAGGGGGCGCTGGGGCCAACGTCCTGACTTTC. Amino acids: CAWKGGAGANVLTF.

CDR3 nucleotide sequence: TGTGCCAGTAGTATGACAGCGGGGCCTATCGGGCTACTCGGGGAGCTGTTTTTT. This sequence encodes CASSMTAGPIGLLGELFF. The gene calls are TRBV19 and TRBJ2-2, with 7 bases identical to TRBD2. Trimming took 3 bases from V and 7 from J; bases not matched to a gene: 17. The CDR3 extends over 18 amino acids. Germline CDR1 LNHDA, CDR2 SQIVND (reference sequence).

Concerning this clone: This CDR3 is also generated by other DNA sequences in the sample. The rearrangement joins TRBV18 to TRBJ1-4; D unclear. Trimming shortened V by 6 bases and J by 4 bases, and 6 bases separated the two germline ends. Germline V gene lookup returns CDR1 KGHSH and CDR2 LQKENI. This CDR3 is 12 amino acids long. The CDR3 nucleotides are TGTGCCAGCTCCCGTAATAATGAAAAACTGTTTTTT. Translating gives CASSRNNEKLFF.

The gene calls are TRBV6-1 and TRBJ2-7; TRBD1 matches at 9 bases. V lost 6 bases to trimming and J lost 4 bases; unmatched junction nucleotides: 7. Germline CDR1 is MNHNS and CDR2 is SASEGT. The CDR3 has 14 amino acids. The CDR3 region is CASSRDRDLYEQYF. CDR3 in DNA: TGTGCCAGCAGCCGGGACAGGGATCTTTACGAGCAGTACTTC.

CDR3 nucleotides: TGTGCCAGCAGCTTGGAGCGGAAGGGTTATAGCAATCAGCCCCAGCATTTT. Its protein product is CASSLERKGYSNQPQHF. The chain uses TRBV5-8 and TRBJ1-5; D ambiguous. The germline V gene has CDR1 SGHTS and CDR2 YDEGEE. With 0 bases removed from V and 0 bases from J, the gap between germline ends came to 13 bases. The length of the CDR3 is 17 residues.

The CDR3 bases are TGTGCCAGCAGCTCCGGGACAGGGATGCCCCAGTACTTC. This translates into CASSSGTGMPQYF. This chain joins TRBV7-9 and TRBJ2-5; the match to TRBD1 covers 9 bases. The CDR3 has 13 residues. With V trimmed by 4 bases and J by 9 bases, 6 bases remained unmatched. Germline CDR1 reads SEHNR; CDR2 reads FQNEAQ (reference sequence).

This chain joins TRBV29-1 and TRBJ2-1; 10 bases are a match to TRBD2. CDR1 SQVTM and CDR2 ANQGSEA come from the germline V gene. J was trimmed by 8 bases and V by 2 bases; bases with no gene match: 9. There are 15 residues in the CDR3. The DNA for the CDR3 is TGCAGCGTTGAACCTAGCGGGGGCCGGGAGTATGAGCAGTTCTTC. It translates to CSVEPSGGREYEQFF.

This clone was seen a handful of times. The chain joins TRBV5-1 to TRBJ2-5; the match to TRBD1 covers 9 bases. With 4 bases clipped from V and 6 bases from J, the junction kept 7 bases outside the gene matches. The CDR3 has 14 amino acids. The germline V gene encodes CDR1 SGHRS and CDR2 YFSETQ. CDR3 DNA sequence: TGCGCCAGCAGCCCGAGACAGGGGGAAAAGACCCAGTACTTC. Protein product: CASSPRQGEKTQYF.

V and J are TRBV4-1 and TRBJ1-2; D gene unclear. The CDR3 length is 14 residues. Between the trimmed V and J ends, which lost 1 base and 5 bases, there was a span of 11 bases. Germline CDR1 MGHRA, CDR2 YSYEKL. The CDR3 protein is CASSQGAEGYGYTF. For the CDR3, the DNA is TGCGCCAGCAGCCAAGGGGCGGAGGGTTATGGCTACACCTTC.

This chain joins TRBV28 and TRBJ1-1, with a weak D call TRBD1 (5 bases). V lost 3 bases, J lost 6 bases, and 17 bases lay in between. The germline CDR1 and CDR2 sequences are MDHEN and SYDVKM. This CDR3 spans 15 amino acids. The CDR3 DNA is TGTGCCAGCAGTTTGTATATTGGGGGGACCTCTGAAGCTTTCTTT. This translates into CASSLYIGGTSEAFF.

V usage is TRBV2 and J usage is TRBJ2-7, with TRBD2 matching 11 bases. CDR3 length: 13 residues. The J segment lost 6 bases and the V segment lost 9 bases, leaving 7 bases of the junction unmatched. Germline CDR1 is SNHLY and CDR2 is FYNNEI. This CDR3 reads CASTSGRLFEQYF. The DNA of the CDR3 is TGTGCCAGTACTAGCGGGAGATTGTTCGAGCAGTACTTC.

The chain carries TRBV4-1 and TRBJ2-7; 8 bases fit TRBD2. The CDR3 totals 13 residues. In germline, CDR1 is MGHRA, CDR2 YSYEKL. J was trimmed by 5 bases and V by 4 bases; bases with no gene match: 4. DNA of the CDR3: TGCGCCAGCAGCCCCTCCGGGAGGGACGAGCAGTACTTC. This codes for CASSPSGRDEQYF.

V and J are TRBV6-1 and TRBJ1-5, with D unclear. The CDR3 spans 14 residues. Germline-derived CDR1 and CDR2 are MNHNS and SASEGT. V gave up 5 bases and J gave up 0 bases, with 8 bases separating them. The DNA for the CDR3 is TGTGCCAGCAGTCGGACTGTTAGCAATCAGCCCCAGCATTTT. Protein product: CASSRTVSNQPQHF.

This chain uses TRBV19 with TRBJ2-7; 7 bases align to TRBD2. In germline, CDR1 is LNHDA, CDR2 SQIVND (reference sequence). After removal of 3 bases from V and 2 bases from J, the junction contained 1 base not matched to a gene. CDR3 length equals 13 residues. CDR3 DNA sequence: TGTGCCAGTAGTATCGCGGGAGCCTACGAGCAGTACTTC. Protein product: CASSIAGAYEQYF.